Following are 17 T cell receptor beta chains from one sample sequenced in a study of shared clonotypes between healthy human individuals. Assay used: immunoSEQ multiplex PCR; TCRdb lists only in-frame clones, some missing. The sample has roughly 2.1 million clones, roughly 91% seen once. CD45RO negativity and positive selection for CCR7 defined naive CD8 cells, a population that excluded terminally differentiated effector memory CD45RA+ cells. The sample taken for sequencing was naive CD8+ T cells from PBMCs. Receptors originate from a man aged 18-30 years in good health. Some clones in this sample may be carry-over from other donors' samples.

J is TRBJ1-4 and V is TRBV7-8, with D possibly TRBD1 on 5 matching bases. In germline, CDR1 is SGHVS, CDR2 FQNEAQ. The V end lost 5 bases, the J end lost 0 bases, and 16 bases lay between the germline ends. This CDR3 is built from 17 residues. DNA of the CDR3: TGTGCCAGCAGCCTCAGGGCCGGGCCCACAACTAATGAAAAACTGTTTTTT. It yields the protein CASSLRAGPTTNEKLFF.

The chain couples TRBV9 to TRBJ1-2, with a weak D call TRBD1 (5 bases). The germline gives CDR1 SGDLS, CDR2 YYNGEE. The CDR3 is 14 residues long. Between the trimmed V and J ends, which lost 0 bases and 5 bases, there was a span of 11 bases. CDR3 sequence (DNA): TGTGCCAGCAGCGTAGTAGGGGAACAATATGGCTACACCTTC. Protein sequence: CASSVVGEQYGYTF.

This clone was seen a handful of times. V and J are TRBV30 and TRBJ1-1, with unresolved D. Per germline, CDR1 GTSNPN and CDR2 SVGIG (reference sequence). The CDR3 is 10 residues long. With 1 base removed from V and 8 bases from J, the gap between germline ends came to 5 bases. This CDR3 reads CAWSGEEAFF. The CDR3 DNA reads TGTGCCTGGAGTGGAGAGGAAGCTTTCTTT.

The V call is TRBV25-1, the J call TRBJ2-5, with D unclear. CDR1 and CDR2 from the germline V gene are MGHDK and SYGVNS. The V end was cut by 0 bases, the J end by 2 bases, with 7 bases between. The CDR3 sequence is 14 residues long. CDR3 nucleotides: TGTGCCAGCAGTGAATACAGTGCACAAGAGACCCAGTACTTC. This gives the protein CASSEYSAQETQYF.

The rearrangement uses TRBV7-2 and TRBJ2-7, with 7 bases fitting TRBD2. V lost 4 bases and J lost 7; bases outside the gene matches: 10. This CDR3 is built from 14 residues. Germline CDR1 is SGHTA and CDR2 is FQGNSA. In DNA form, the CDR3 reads TGTGCCAGCAGCTCCTCAGGACTAGTCTGGGAGCAGTACTTC. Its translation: CASSSSGLVWEQYF.

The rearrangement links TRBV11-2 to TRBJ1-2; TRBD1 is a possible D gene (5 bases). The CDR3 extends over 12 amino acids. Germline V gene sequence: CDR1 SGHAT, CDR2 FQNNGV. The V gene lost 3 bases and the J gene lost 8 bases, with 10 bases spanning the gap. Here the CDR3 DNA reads TGTGCCAGCAGCTTGGCCGGGGACGGCTACACCTTC. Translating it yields CASSLAGDGYTF.

CDR3 DNA: TGTGCCTTAGATGGGACTAGCGGTCCTAGCACAGATACGCAGTATTTT. Residues: CALDGTSGPSTDTQYF. The rearrangement joins TRBV30 to TRBJ2-3, with 11 bases lining up with TRBD2. The CDR3 runs 16 residues. Germline V gene sequence: CDR1 GTSNPN, CDR2 SVGIG (reference sequence). The J segment lost 0 bases and the V segment lost 7 bases, leaving 9 bases of the junction unmatched.

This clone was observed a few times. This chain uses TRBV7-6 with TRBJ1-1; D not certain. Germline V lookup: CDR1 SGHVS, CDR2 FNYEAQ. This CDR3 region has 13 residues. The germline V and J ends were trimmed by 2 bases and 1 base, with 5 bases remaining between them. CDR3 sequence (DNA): TGTGCCAGCAGCTTAAGAAGGAACACTGAAGCTTTCTTT. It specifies CASSLRRNTEAFF. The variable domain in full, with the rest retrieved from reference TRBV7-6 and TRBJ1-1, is GAGVSQSPRYKVTKRGQDVALRCDPISGHVSLYWYRQALGQGPEFLTYFNYEAQQDKSGLPNDRFSAERPEGSISTLTIQRTEQRDSAMYRCASSLRRNTEAFFGQGTRLTVV.

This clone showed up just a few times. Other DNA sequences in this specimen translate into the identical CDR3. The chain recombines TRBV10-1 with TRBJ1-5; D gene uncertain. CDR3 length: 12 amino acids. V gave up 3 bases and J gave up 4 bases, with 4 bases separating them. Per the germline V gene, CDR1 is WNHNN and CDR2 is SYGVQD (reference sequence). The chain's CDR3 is CASSDPNQPQHF. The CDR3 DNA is TGCGCCAGCAGTGACCCTAATCAGCCCCAGCATTTT.

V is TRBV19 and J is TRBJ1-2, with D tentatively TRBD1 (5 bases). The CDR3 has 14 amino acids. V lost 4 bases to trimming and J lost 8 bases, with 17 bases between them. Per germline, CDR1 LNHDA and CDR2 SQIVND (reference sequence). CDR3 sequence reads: CASSTVEGTDGYTF. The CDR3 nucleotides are TGTGCCAGTAGTACGGTCGAAGGGACGGACGGCTACACCTTC.

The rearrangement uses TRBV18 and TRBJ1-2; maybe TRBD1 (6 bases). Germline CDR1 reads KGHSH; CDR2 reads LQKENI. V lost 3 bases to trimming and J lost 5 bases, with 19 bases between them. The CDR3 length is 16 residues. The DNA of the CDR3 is TGTGCCAGCTCACCCTCAGGGGACCTCATCAATTATGGCTACACCTTC. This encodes CASSPSGDLINYGYTF.

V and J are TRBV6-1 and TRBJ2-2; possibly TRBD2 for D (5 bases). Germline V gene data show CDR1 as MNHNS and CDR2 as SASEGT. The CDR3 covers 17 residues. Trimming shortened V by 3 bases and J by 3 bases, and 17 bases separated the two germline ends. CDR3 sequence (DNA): TGTGCCAGCAGTGAGCCCCTTGTTAGCGTGGACACCGGGGAGCTGTTTTTT. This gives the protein CASSEPLVSVDTGELFF.

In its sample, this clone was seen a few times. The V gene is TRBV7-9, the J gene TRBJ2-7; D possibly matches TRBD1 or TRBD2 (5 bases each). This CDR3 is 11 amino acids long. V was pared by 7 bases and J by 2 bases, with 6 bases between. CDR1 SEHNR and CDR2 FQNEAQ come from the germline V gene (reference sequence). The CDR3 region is CASMGAYEQYF. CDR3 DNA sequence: TGTGCCAGCATGGGGGCCTACGAGCAGTACTTC. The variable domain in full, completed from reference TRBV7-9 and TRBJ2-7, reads DTGVSQNPRHKITKRGQNVTFRCDPISEHNRLYWYRQTLGQGPEFLTYFQNEAQLEKSRLLSDRFSAERPKGSFSTLEIQRTEQGDSAMYLCASMGAYEQYFGPGTRLTVT.

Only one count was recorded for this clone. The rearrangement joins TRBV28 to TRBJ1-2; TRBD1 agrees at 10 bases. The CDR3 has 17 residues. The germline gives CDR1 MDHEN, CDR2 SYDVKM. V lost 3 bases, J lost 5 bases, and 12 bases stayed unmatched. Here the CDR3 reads CASSFRLRQGAGYGYTF. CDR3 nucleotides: TGTGCCAGCAGTTTTCGGCTTCGACAGGGGGCAGGATATGGCTACACCTTC.

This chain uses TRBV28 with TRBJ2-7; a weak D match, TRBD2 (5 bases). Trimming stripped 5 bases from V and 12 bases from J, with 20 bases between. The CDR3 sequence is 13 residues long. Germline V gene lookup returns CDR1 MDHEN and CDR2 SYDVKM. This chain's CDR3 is CASSQLRRDTRYF. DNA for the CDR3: TGTGCCAGCAGTCAGCTCCGTCGGGATACGCGGTACTTC.

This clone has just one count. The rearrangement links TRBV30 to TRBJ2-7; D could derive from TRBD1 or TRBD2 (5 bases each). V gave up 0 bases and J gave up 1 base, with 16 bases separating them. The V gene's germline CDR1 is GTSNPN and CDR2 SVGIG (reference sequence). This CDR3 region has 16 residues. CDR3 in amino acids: CAWSVQLGAYSYEQYF. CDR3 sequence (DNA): TGTGCCTGGAGTGTACAACTAGGGGCCTATTCCTACGAGCAGTACTTC. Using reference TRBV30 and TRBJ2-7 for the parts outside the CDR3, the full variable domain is SQTIHQWPATLVQPVGSPLSLECTVEGTSNPNLYWYRQAAGRGLQLLFYSVGIGQISSEVPQNLSASRPQDRQFILSSKKLLLSDSGFYLCAWSVQLGAYSYEQYFGPGTRLTVT.

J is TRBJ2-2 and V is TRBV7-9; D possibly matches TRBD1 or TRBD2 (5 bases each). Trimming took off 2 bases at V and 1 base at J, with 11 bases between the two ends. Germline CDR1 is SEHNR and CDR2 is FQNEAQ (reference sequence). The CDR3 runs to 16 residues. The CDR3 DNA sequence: TGTGCCAGCAGCTTACCCCCAGGGAGGAACACCGGGGAGCTGTTTTTT. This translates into CASSLPPGRNTGELFF. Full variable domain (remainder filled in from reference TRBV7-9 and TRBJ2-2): DTGVSQNPRHKITKRGQNVTFRCDPISEHNRLYWYRQTLGQGPEFLTYFQNEAQLEKSRLLSDRFSAERPKGSFSTLEIQRTEQGDSAMYLCASSLPPGRNTGELFFGEGSRLTVL.